This TCR beta chain appears in the sequencing data of a study of Ad26.COV2.S vaccination and SARS-CoV-2 variants. A single count supports this clone. The antigen remains undetermined. Other DNA sequences within the sample encode an identical CDR3. The method was immunoSEQ multiplex PCR; TCRdb's version includes in-frame clones alone and lacks a portion of them. The top ten hold approximately 1.5% of the sample, which has hundreds of thousands of clones, approximately 88% seen once. Trimming removed 8 bases from V and 0 bases from J, with 7 bases in between. This CDR3 is built from 12 residues. Germline values: CDR1 MNHEY, CDR2 SVGAGI. The treatment here: about 20 received Ad26.COV2.S at low or high dose, single or two shots; 5 received placebo; per-sample allocation not given. At day 63 after the first vaccine or placebo injection, samples were drawn. Immunization relied on an Ad26 vector, which expressed Wuhan-strain SARS-CoV-2 spike.

Notes on the study in general: Reportedly, after vaccination the spike-specific CD8+ and CD4+ T cell responses displayed substantial breadth. Total T cell responses may have been underestimated by the TCR breadth and depth analyses.

The V call is TRBV6-5, the J call TRBJ1-1; D unclear. The sample consisted of peripheral blood, taken in a trial of Ad26.COV2.S vaccine versus placebo. This clonotype was obtained from a person aged 18-65 years who received the Ad26.COV2.S COVID-19 vaccine or a placebo. The CDR3 nucleotides read TGTGCCAGCTCCGGATTGAACACTGAAGCTTTCTTT. This gives the protein CASSGLNTEAFF.